The 29 T cell receptor beta chains in this list originate from one sample, sequenced in a study of blood T cell repertoires in COVID-19. Assay used: immunoSEQ multiplex PCR; TCRdb lists only in-frame clones, some missing. The sample lists about 150,000 clones; around 77% were seen once. The sequencing sample was made of peripheral blood. All receptors come from a man between 50 and 59 years old with active or convalescent COVID-19.

The rearrangement links TRBV28 to TRBJ2-2; 12 bases match TRBD2. Trimming at V came to 4 bases and at J to 4 bases, leaving 7 bases not matched to a gene. Germline CDR1 MDHEN, CDR2 SYDVKM. The CDR3 runs to 17 residues. Here the CDR3 reads CASSSPTSGGVTGELFF. The CDR3 DNA reads TGTGCCAGCAGTTCCCCGACTAGCGGGGGCGTCACCGGGGAGCTGTTTTTT.

The chain recombines TRBV7-8 with TRBJ1-6; TRBD1 is a possible D gene (5 bases). V was pared by 1 base and J by 8 bases, with 12 bases between. The CDR3 is 15 amino acids. Per germline, CDR1 SGHVS and CDR2 FQNEAQ. The CDR3 is CASSLVGPGDSPLHF. The CDR3 region has the DNA TGTGCCAGCAGCTTAGTGGGCCCGGGGGATTCACCCCTCCACTTT.

This clone was seen a handful of times. The rearrangement uses TRBV28 and TRBJ2-7; 7 positions match TRBD1. The CDR3 runs 13 residues. The V and J ends lost 3 bases and 2 bases, in that order; junction bases with no gene match: 1. The germline gives CDR1 MDHEN, CDR2 SYDVKM. The DNA of the CDR3 is TGTGCCAGCAGTTTGGGACAGACCTACGAGCAGTACTTC. It specifies CASSLGQTYEQYF.

J is TRBJ2-7 and V is TRBV11-3; D might be TRBD2 (6 bases). This CDR3 comprises 16 residues. Trimming shortened V by 0 bases and J by 3 bases, and 15 bases separated the two germline ends. From germline, CDR1 is SGHNT and CDR2 YENEEA. This chain's CDR3 is CASSLDRGLTHYEQYF. The CDR3 DNA sequence: TGTGCCAGCAGCTTAGATCGGGGACTGACCCACTACGAGCAGTACTTC.

The V and J genes are TRBV27 and TRBJ2-4; tentative D call: TRBD1 (5 bases). The germline V and J ends were trimmed by 1 base and 0 bases, with 10 bases remaining between them. Germline CDR1 reads MNHEY; CDR2 reads SMNVEV (reference sequence). The CDR3 has 16 amino acids. CDR3 region: CASSLFAGLAKNIQYF. Written as DNA, the CDR3 is TGTGCCAGCAGTTTATTCGCAGGGCTAGCCAAAAACATTCAGTACTTC.

This sequence joins TRBV3-1 (or the pseudogene TRBV3-2) and TRBJ1-2; TRBD1 matches 7 bases. This CDR3 spans 14 amino acids. CDR1 is LGHDT and CDR2 is YNNKEL in the germline V gene (reference sequence). The V and J ends lost 7 bases and 2 bases, in that order; junction bases with no gene match: 7. The CDR3 spells CASNFRQGNYGYTF. CDR3 DNA: TGTGCCAGCAACTTCAGACAGGGAAACTATGGCTACACCTTC.

The chain links TRBV6-6 to TRBJ1-6, with a weak D call TRBD1 (5 bases). This CDR3 spans 15 amino acids. Germline CDR1 MNHNY, CDR2 SVGAGI (reference sequence). V shed 3 bases and J shed 10 bases, with 16 bases lying between them. The CDR3 spells CASSYRPDTGSPLHF. CDR3 DNA sequence: TGTGCCAGCAGTTATCGACCAGATACAGGATCACCCCTCCACTTT.

For the CDR3, the DNA is TGTGCCAGCAGCGATAGCGGGAGGGGGGTGAGAGAGACCCAGTACTTC. The encoded protein is CASSDSGRGVRETQYF. This chain links TRBV7-9 with TRBJ2-5; 11 nucleotides agree with TRBD2. The germline V gene has CDR1 SEHNR and CDR2 FQNEAQ (reference sequence). With V trimmed by 5 bases and J by 4 bases, 9 bases remained unmatched. The CDR3 has 16 amino acids.

The chain uses TRBV3-1 (or the pseudogene TRBV3-2) and TRBJ2-3; D remains unclear. Germline V lookup: CDR1 LGHDT, CDR2 YNNKEL (reference sequence). This CDR3 region has 12 residues. The V and J ends lost 4 bases and 5 bases respectively, with 7 bases between them. The CDR3 spells CASSLGEDTQYF. In nucleotides, the CDR3 is TGTGCCAGCAGCCTCGGAGAAGATACGCAGTATTTT.

The chain joins TRBV11-2 to TRBJ1-2; 9 nucleotides agree with TRBD1. Germline V gives CDR1 SGHAT, CDR2 FQNNGV. Trimming removed 5 bases from V and 8 bases from J; junction bases left unmatched: 6. CDR3 size: 13 residues. The CDR3 DNA is TGTGCCAGCAGCGGATGGGACAGGGTCGGCTACACCTTC. It translates to CASSGWDRVGYTF.

J is TRBJ1-1 and V is TRBV28; weak D call: TRBD1 (5 bases). Trimming stripped 3 bases from V and 3 bases from J, with 11 bases between. The CDR3 consists of 14 residues. Germline V lookup: CDR1 MDHEN, CDR2 SYDVKM. The CDR3 is CASSLRPRDTEAFF. DNA of the CDR3: TGTGCCAGCAGTTTGAGGCCCAGGGACACTGAAGCTTTCTTT.

This chain links TRBV7-9 with TRBJ1-3; D remains unclear. CDR1 is SEHNR, CDR2 FQNEAQ, per germline (reference sequence). V was trimmed by 5 bases and J by 0 bases, leaving 5 bases between them. The CDR3 is 13 amino acids. The CDR3 sequence: CASSPSSGNTIYF. Here the CDR3 DNA reads TGTGCCAGCAGCCCGAGCTCTGGAAACACCATATATTTT.

CDR3 protein: CASSPSGGPGELFF. CDR3 bases: TGTGCCAGCAGCCCCTCCGGGGGTCCCGGGGAGCTGTTTTTT. This chain links TRBV7-9 with TRBJ2-2; possibly TRBD2 for D (6 bases). V was clipped by 5 bases and J by 6 bases, with 13 bases between them. This CDR3 has 14 amino acids. Germline assignment: CDR1 SEHNR and CDR2 FQNEAQ (reference sequence).

V is TRBV19 and J is TRBJ2-7; D unresolved. The CDR3 contains 14 residues. Germline CDR1 reads LNHDA; CDR2 reads SQIVND (reference sequence). The V end lost 4 bases, the J end lost 3 bases, and 13 bases lay between the germline ends. The CDR3 spells CASSTRTPSYEQYF. CDR3 coding DNA: TGTGCCAGTAGTACCCGTACCCCCAGCTACGAGCAGTACTTC.

The chain is built from TRBV2 and TRBJ1-1, with D unclear. The V gene lost 7 bases and the J gene lost 8 bases, with 11 bases spanning the gap. The CDR3 is made up of 11 amino acids. Germline CDR1 SNHLY, CDR2 FYNNEI. The CDR3 region has the DNA TGTGCCAGCACCCCTTTGACAGAAGCTTTCTTT. Residues: CASTPLTEAFF.

Only one count was recorded for this clone. The chain uses TRBV27 and TRBJ2-7, with 7 bases that match TRBD1. Trimming cost V 6 bases and J 3 bases; bases outside gene matches: 5. The CDR3 is made up of 13 amino acids. Germline V CDR1 and CDR2: MNHEY, SMNVEV (reference sequence). The CDR3 region has the DNA TGTGCCAGCAGCCGGGACAGTTACTACGAGCAGTACTTC. It is translated as CASSRDSYYEQYF.

The rearrangement uses TRBV11-2 and TRBJ2-5; 11 bases are a match to TRBD1. V lost 1 base, J lost 5 bases, and 3 bases stayed unmatched. The CDR3 sequence is 15 residues long. Germline-derived CDR1 and CDR2 are SGHAT and FQNNGV. The CDR3 bases are TGTGCCAGCAGCTTAGGGACAGGGGGCCGGGAGACCCAGTACTTC. Protein product: CASSLGTGGRETQYF.

V and J are TRBV4-1 and TRBJ1-4; TRBD1 agrees at 11 bases. V shed 5 bases, J shed 0 bases, and the junction held 5 bases outside the gene matches. This CDR3 region has 17 residues. From germline, CDR1 is MGHRA and CDR2 YSYEKL. The CDR3 DNA reads TGCGCCAGCAGCTCCCGGGACAGGGGGACAACTAATGAAAAACTGTTTTTT. Residues: CASSSRDRGTTNEKLFF.

This clone was picked up a small number of times. The rearrangement joins TRBV5-1 to TRBJ2-5; 8 nucleotides agree with TRBD2. This CDR3 is built from 15 residues. V lost 0 bases to trimming and J lost 2 bases; unmatched junction nucleotides: 3. Per the germline V gene, CDR1 is SGHRS and CDR2 is YFSETQ. The CDR3 sequence is CASSLVASGQETQYF. CDR3 DNA: TGCGCCAGCAGCTTGGTGGCTAGCGGGCAAGAGACCCAGTACTTC.

This clone has at least ten counts. This chain uses TRBV7-2 with TRBJ1-5; tentatively, D is TRBD1 (5 bases). This CDR3 spans 16 amino acids. In germline, CDR1 is SGHTA, CDR2 FQGNSA. The V end was cut by 5 bases, the J end by 4 bases, with 18 bases between. The CDR3 nucleotides are TGTGCCAGCAGCCCAAACCCCGGGGGAATTAATCAGCCCCAGCATTTT. This sequence encodes CASSPNPGGINQPQHF.

The V and J genes are TRBV18 and TRBJ1-1; D not resolved. The V end was cut by 2 bases, the J end by 1 base, with 8 bases between. CDR1 and CDR2 from the germline V gene are KGHSH and LQKENI. This CDR3 comprises 14 residues. DNA for the CDR3: TGTGCCAGCTCACCAGGCATCCAGAACACTGAAGCTTTCTTT. Translated, it gives CASSPGIQNTEAFF.

V and J are TRBV9 and TRBJ2-1; TRBD2 matches 15 bases. Germline V lookup: CDR1 SGDLS, CDR2 YYNGEE. CDR3 length: 17 residues. Losses at the gene ends were 5 bases for V and 4 bases for J; bases not matched to a gene: 7. The CDR3 is CASSHGTSGRRYNEQFF. The CDR3 coding sequence is TGTGCCAGCAGTCATGGGACTAGCGGGAGGAGATACAATGAGCAGTTCTTC. Filled out from reference TRBV9 and TRBJ2-1, the complete variable domain reads DSGVTQTPKHLITATGQRVTLRCSPRSGDLSVYWYQQSLDQGLQFLIQYYNGEERAKGNILERFSAQQFPDLHSELNLSSLELGDSALYFCASSHGTSGRRYNEQFFGPGTRLTVL.

The CDR3 DNA sequence: TGTGCCAGCAGCTTACACAGGGTAGAGACCCAGTACTTC. Translating it yields CASSLHRVETQYF. The chain is built from TRBV11-3 and TRBJ2-5; D is possibly TRBD1 (6 bases). The CDR3 has 13 amino acids. Germline-derived CDR1 and CDR2 are SGHNT and YENEEA. Trimming shortened V by 2 bases and J by 4 bases, and 8 bases separated the two germline ends.

The chain recombines TRBV28 with TRBJ2-1; D is undetermined. The CDR3 consists of 14 residues. Trimming left V 2 bases short and J 5 bases short, with 10 bases between. Per germline, CDR1 MDHEN and CDR2 SYDVKM. In DNA form, the CDR3 reads TGTGCCAGCAGTTTACTAGTTCGCCACAATGAGCAGTTCTTC. Its protein product is CASSLLVRHNEQFF.

This rearrangement joins TRBV25-1 to TRBJ1-2; TRBD1 aligns across 7 bases. V lost 7 bases and J lost 6; bases outside the gene matches: 11. Germline V gene lookup returns CDR1 MGHDK and CDR2 SYGVNS. CDR3 size: 14 residues. As DNA, the CDR3 is TGTGCCAGCAAGGGGGCAGGATGGTCCGATGGCTACACCTTC. This translates into CASKGAGWSDGYTF.

The chain links TRBV19 to TRBJ1-4; 7 bases line up with TRBD1. Per the germline V gene, CDR1 is LNHDA and CDR2 is SQIVND (reference sequence). CDR3 size: 16 residues. J gave up 3 bases and V 5 bases, and 9 bases lay outside the gene matches. The CDR3 sequence: CASSSPAGQSNEKLFF. CDR3 coding DNA: TGTGCCAGTAGTTCCCCCGCGGGACAGTCTAATGAAAAACTGTTTTTT.

The V and J genes are TRBV2 and TRBJ2-7; D unresolved. The CDR3 runs 10 residues. Trimming took off 5 bases at V and 4 bases at J, with 3 bases between the two ends. Germline V gene data show CDR1 as SNHLY and CDR2 as FYNNEI. CDR3 region: CASSLYEQYF. As DNA, the CDR3 is TGTGCCAGCAGTTTATACGAGCAGTACTTC.

This clone was seen a handful of times. Other DNA sequences in the sample encode the same CDR3. The J gene is TRBJ2-6, the V gene TRBV27; D unclear. V shed 4 bases and J shed 1 base, with 5 bases lying between them. CDR3 length: 14 amino acids. Germline loops: CDR1 MNHEY, CDR2 SMNVEV (reference sequence). The CDR3 DNA reads TGTGCCAGCAGTTCTTTATCTGGGGCCAACGTCCTGACTTTC. This translates into CASSSLSGANVLTF.

This clone turned up a few times. This sequence joins TRBV7-9 and TRBJ1-2, with 8 bases identical to TRBD1. V lost 4 bases to trimming and J lost 4 bases; unmatched junction nucleotides: 8. Germline V lookup: CDR1 SEHNR, CDR2 FQNEAQ (reference sequence). This CDR3 region has 15 residues. CDR3: CASSWYSGGGYGYTF. DNA for the CDR3: TGTGCCAGCAGCTGGTACTCAGGGGGCGGCTATGGCTACACCTTC.